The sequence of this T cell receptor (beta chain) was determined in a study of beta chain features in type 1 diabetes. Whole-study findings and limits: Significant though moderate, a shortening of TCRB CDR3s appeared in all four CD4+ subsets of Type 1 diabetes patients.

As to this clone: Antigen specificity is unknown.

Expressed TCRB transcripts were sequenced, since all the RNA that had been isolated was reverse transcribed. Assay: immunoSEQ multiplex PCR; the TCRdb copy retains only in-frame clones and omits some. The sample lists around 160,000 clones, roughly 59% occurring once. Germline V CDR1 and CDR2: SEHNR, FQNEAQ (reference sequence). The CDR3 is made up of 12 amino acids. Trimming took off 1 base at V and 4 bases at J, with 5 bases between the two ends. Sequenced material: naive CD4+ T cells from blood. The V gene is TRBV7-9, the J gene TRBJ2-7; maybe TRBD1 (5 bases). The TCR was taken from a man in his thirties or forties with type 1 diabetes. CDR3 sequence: CASSLGQYEQYF. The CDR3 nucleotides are TGTGCCAGCAGCTTAGGACAGTACGAGCAGTACTTC.